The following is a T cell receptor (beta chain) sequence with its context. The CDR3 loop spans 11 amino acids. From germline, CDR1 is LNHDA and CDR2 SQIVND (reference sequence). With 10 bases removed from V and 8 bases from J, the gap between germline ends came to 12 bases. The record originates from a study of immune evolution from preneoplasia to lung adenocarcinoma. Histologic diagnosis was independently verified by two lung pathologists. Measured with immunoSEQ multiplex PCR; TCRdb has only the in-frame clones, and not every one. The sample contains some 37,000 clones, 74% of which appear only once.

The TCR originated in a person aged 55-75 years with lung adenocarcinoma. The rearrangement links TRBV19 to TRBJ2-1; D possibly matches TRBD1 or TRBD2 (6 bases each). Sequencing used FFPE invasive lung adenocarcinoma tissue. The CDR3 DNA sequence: TGTGCCACCGATCGGGGGCATGAGCAGTTCTTC. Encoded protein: CATDRGHEQFF.